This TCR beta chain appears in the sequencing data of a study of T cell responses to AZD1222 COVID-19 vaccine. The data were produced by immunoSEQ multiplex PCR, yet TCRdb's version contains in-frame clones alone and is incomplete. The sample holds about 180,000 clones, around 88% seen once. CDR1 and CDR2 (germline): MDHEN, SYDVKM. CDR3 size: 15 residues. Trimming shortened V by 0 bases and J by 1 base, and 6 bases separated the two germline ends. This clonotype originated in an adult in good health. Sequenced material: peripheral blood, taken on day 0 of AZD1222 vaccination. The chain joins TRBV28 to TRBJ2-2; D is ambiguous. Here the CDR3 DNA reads TGTGCCAGCAGTTTATGGGCAGGGAACACCGGGGAGCTGTTTTTT. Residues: CASSLWAGNTGELFF.